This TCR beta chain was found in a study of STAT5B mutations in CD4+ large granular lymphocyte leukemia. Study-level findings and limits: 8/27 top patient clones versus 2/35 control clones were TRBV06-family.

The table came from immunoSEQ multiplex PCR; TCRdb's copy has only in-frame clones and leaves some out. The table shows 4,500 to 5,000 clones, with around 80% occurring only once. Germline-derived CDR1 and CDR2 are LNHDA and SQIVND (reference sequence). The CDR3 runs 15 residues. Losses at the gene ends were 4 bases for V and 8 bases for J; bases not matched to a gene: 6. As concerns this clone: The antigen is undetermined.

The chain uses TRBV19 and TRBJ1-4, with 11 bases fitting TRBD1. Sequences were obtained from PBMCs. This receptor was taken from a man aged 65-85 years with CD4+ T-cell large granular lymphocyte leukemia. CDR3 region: CASSTGGTGGEKLFF. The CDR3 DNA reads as TGTGCCAGTAGTACCGGAGGGACAGGGGGAGAAAAACTGTTTTTT.